This T cell receptor (beta chain) was identified in a study of T cells after yellow fever vaccination (dated by TCRdb to about 2019). About the study as a whole: Libraries from fractions with low cell numbers were prepared with the SMART-Seq v4 Ultra Low Input RNA kit. To follow T-cell clones before and after primary and booster YFV17D yellow fever vaccination, bulk TCR alpha and beta repertoires were sequenced over time. Two healthy male donors, one aged 18 to 29 and one aged 30 to 40 years, made up the cohort. Blood was collected at multiple timepoints before and after primary and secondary immunization, and bulk PBMC replicates and cell subsets were isolated.

The CDR3, from cysteine to phenylalanine, totals 14 residues. Only the CDR3 region is kept as DNA, spanning 42 bases read in frame from base 1. The germline V gene (reference sequence) sets CDR1 to DFQATT and CDR2 to SNEGSKA. V is clipped by 0 bases and J by 7 bases, and the sequence between their germline boundaries is 13 bases long. What the treatment or condition label conveys for this sample: live attenuated yellow fever vaccine strain. At each blood-draw timepoint, two biological replicates of bulk PBMCs were obtained. PBMCs were isolated from peripheral blood using a standard Ficoll-Paque protocol. TriZol was used to extract RNA from bulk PBMCs, from CD4 and CD8 fractions, and from dextramer-positive and dextramer-negative fractions. As concerns this clonotype: The antigen it binds to is not known. No qualities accompany the bases; no much larger clone lies one base away.

TCR cDNA was synthesized by 5'RACE template switching, which introduced a universal primer site and unique molecular identifiers. cDNA synthesis was primed from both the TCR alpha and TCR beta constant segments. Two PCR steps were used to amplify libraries, with sample barcodes and sequencing adapters being added in the second step. Sequencing of the libraries was done on either Illumina HiSeq 2500 (2x100 bp) or NovaSeq (2x150 bp). The original pipeline was this. MIGEC handled demultiplexing of reads and collapsing into UMI consensus sequences, while MiXCR performed V(D)J alignment. Using edgeR on replicate PBMC samples, clonotypes were called vaccine-responding if FDR was below 0.01 and the log2 fold change was above 5 up to day 15. Each bulk clonotype was labeled CD4 or CD8 based on which sequenced repertoire, CD4 or CD8, contained the clonotype at higher abundance. TCRdb itself trimmed the public reads at Q25 with fastp, ran MiXCR and retained productive beta chains. Here each entry gathers all rows of one CDR3 protein and keeps the most common genes and DNA. These V and J calls derive from TCRdb rather than the authors' analysis. The sample table contains a few hundred thousand distinct CDR3 sequences; only one count was recorded for about 17% of them. Roughly 17% of the sample goes to the ten largest clones.

Study-wide findings and limitations: Compared with the primary T-cell response, the secondary T-cell response was weaker but faster, peaking on day 5 rather than day 15. The study included only two donors, which limits how far the findings can be generalized. FACS-sorted repertoires could contain abundant contaminating clonotypes from the bulk population, so computational filtering was required. After the booster, most clones that had expanded after primary vaccination were detected again (around 97% of CD4 and around nine tenths of CD8), suggesting broad maintenance of memory. A small share of clonotypes was detected in both CD4 and CD8 compartments, with the overlap likely arising from convergent recombination.

The sequencing used PBMCs, collected 5 days after the first yellow fever vaccination. The chain is made from TRBV20-1 and TRBJ2-1, with a weak D call of TRBD1 (5 bases match). The sequence was collected from a man between 18 and 29 years old who received the YFV17D yellow fever vaccine. The nucleotide sequence reads as follows: TGCAGTGCTAGAGATGTTAAGGGGCTAAATGAGCAGTTCTTC. Its coded protein is CSARDVKGLNEQFF.